This TCR beta chain was found in a study of cytomegalovirus exposure and HLA in healthy donors listed by TCRdb under 2017. Study-level background: In an earlier analysis of approximately 500 of the donors, approximately 260 Gb of sequence data and about 110 million unique TCR beta sequences from some 170 million T cells were reported. An early release that covered about 600 HLA-typed donors contained approximately 290 gigabases of sequencing data and around 85 million unique TCR sequences. Among the roughly 370 genotyped donors, around 81% belonged to the genetic ancestry cluster associated with self-reported Caucasian donors. The study aimed to test whether signatures of past pathogen exposure could be identified by cataloging public T cell receptors. The study used immunosequencing to profile the T cell repertoires of approximately 640 subjects and linked those repertoires to cytomegalovirus serostatus. Along with the approximately 700-subject first cohort, a separate validation cohort of over a hundred different subjects was used. The study combined high-throughput TCR immunosequencing, statistical association of individual TCRs with disease status, and machine learning to predict cytomegalovirus infection status. In a later analysis, previously published TCR beta repertoires from 550 to 750 donors were re-analyzed and high-resolution HLA genotyping was added so that TCR occurrence patterns could be studied. The later analysis used no new phenotypic data to find candidate immune exposures, relying instead on TCR beta sequences and their occurrence across donors. To decide whether each TCR beta V gene segment behaved as functional or pseudogenic, an earlier analysis of over 500 of the donors relied on high-throughput TCR beta sequencing. Donor age, sex, ethnicity and CMV serostatus were compiled alongside the repertoire data. Genome-wide SNP genotypes for about 65% of the roughly 700 donors were used in a later genetic analysis, which treated that subset as a discovery cohort. Every discovery cohort repertoire had been produced on one sequencing platform. HLA typing included class I and class II loci at four-digit resolution. The number of typed donors differed by locus: roughly 629-640 for A, B, C, DRB1 and DQB1; approximately 540 for DQA1; fewer than 610 for DPA1; and 450 to 480 for DPB1. Five DR-DQ haplotypes were treated as single units for association and clustering because of strong linkage in the cohort. Among over 350 genotyped donors of the cohort, an average of 235,054 unique TCR beta nucleotide sequences were sequenced per donor, approximately 20% of them non-productive.

As to this clone: Its antigen has not been determined. No base quality information exists; no much larger clone differs at one position.

The library relied on the immunoSEQ multiplex PCR assay. The multiplex PCR relied on a mix of 60 forward primers for TCR Vbeta segments and 13 reverse primers for TCR Jbeta segments. The CDR3 region of rearranged TCR beta genes was amplified from genomic DNA by a multiplex PCR assay. Amplified TCR beta libraries were sequenced as 87-base-pair reads on the Illumina HiSeq System. Per the authors' processing: In a later analysis, tens of millions of unique TCR beta chains were counted across the 500 to 850 repertoires, and around 11 million of these chains were shared by at least two donors. A nearest-neighbor algorithm error-corrected the raw reads and collapsed the reads into unique sequences, merging closely related sequences to remove PCR and sequencing errors. Alignment of CDR3 sequences to IMGT reference sequences was used to assign V, D and J gene segments. For a sequence to be retained, a match of at least six nucleotides to both a V gene segment and a J gene segment was required. Rearrangements were classified as productive when the CDR3 lacked stop codons and remained in frame with V and J, and all other rearrangements were classified as non-productive. CDR3 was defined by IMGT convention, running from the second conserved V-encoded cysteine to the conserved J-encoded phenylalanine. In an earlier analysis of around 570 of the donors, sequences lacking an unambiguous match to a single V gene segment were excluded. In an earlier analysis of several hundred of the donors, V segments were called functional above 56.7% productive rearrangements and were called segregating when the between-donor standard deviation exceeded 5%. A statistical classification framework was developed to diagnose cytomegalovirus status using the catalog of TCR beta chain sequences. V and J gene assignment, in a later analysis, came from comparing TCR nucleotide sequences with IMGT/GENE-DB human TR gene sequences. A later analysis assigned CDR3 sequences and most-parsimonious VDJ recombination scenarios with the TCRdist pipeline. In a later analysis, every TCR beta chain was defined by the combination of its CDR3 amino acid sequence and its V-gene family, and reads without a unique V-gene family were dropped. To address suspected cross-contamination and a sequencing artifact, a later analysis removed roughly 640 highly shared, low-generation-probability nucleotide sequences. For each public chain, a later analysis derived a clonal expansion index from normalized ranks of inferred template counts within each repertoire. Generation probabilities in a later analysis came from a VDJ recombination model fitted to out-of-frame rearrangements, and those results were checked against IGoR. Hypergeometric tests were used in a later analysis to score TCR-TCR, TCR-HLA and TCR-CMV co-occurrence, with a repertoire-size bias correction applied to the TCR pairs. A later analysis estimated false discovery rates by permuting HLA or CMV assignments 20 times. In a later analysis, co-occurring TCRs were grouped using DBSCAN, with TCRdist sequence similarity added in when clustering inside HLA-allele-positive subsets. Repertoires with fewer than 30,000 or more than 120,000 public chains, plus five repertoires with anomalous nucleotide sharing, were excluded from co-occurrence clustering. Sourced from immuneACCESS, this table was stored by TCRdb with only in-frame sequences that have V and J called. A share of the clones is absent; for the studies checked, an unresolved V gene accounts for under half, and the remainder has no known explanation. That table furnishes V, J and clone size, whereas the DNA furnished D and trimming. This sample comprises 150,000 to 180,000 clones, about four fifths of them detected only once. Of the sample, 7.5% to 9% falls within the top ten clones.

General conclusions and limits of the study: In a later analysis, TCR association rates were found to vary across HLA loci, with the most associated TCRs seen for DRB1 alleles and the fewest for HLA-C alleles. While some public TCRs were present in many individuals, most TCR sequences turned up only very rarely across donors. Roughly uniform sequencing depth across donors was assumed in presence/absence analyses, although this assumption may not hold. Correlated functional status among segregating V segments might reflect linkage disequilibrium, but an unknown experimental factor could not be ruled out. Cytomegalovirus status was reported to be diagnosed by the classifier with high specificity and sensitivity in both the original and validation cohorts. Immune exposure information for the cohort was limited to CMV serostatus. According to a later analysis, most CMV-associated TCR beta chains appeared to be HLA-restricted, and the HLA associations seemed to be driven largely by CMV exposure. When HLA alleles, especially DR and DQ, strongly co-occurred, attributing TCR associations to individual alleles was difficult. A total of about 180 TCR beta chains were listed by the study as associated with cytomegalovirus. According to a later analysis, parvovirus B19, influenza, CMV and Epstein-Barr virus appeared linked to several top co-occurrence clusters. V-gene and J-gene trimming of TCR beta chains was associated with a missense DCLRE1C variant in a later genetic analysis, and the association was replicated in an independent cohort. An earlier analysis of several hundred of the donors showed that most TCR beta V segments appeared in productive rearrangements either about 87% or about 30% of the time, which broadly matched IMGT annotations. At a false discovery rate of 0.05, a later analysis linked about 16,000 TCR beta sequences to specific HLA alleles. A group of highly shared sequence variants was considered likely to be a technical artifact of the sequencing pipeline. In a later genetic analysis, fewer N-insertions in productive TCRs were reported among donors in an Asian-associated ancestry cluster than the 666-donor mean. Because HLA typing was missing for some donors at each locus, association tests included only the typed subset. According to the authors, the approach could potentially be generalized to other disease states and immunological phenotypes. Three of the identified cytomegalovirus-associated TCR beta chains were confirmed in vitro to be specific for cytomegalovirus antigens. A later analysis found that HLA-associated TCR beta chains were more clonally expanded and had lower generation probabilities than equally common non-associated chains. Some IMGT-functional V segments, including TRBV6-2 and TRBV6-3, could not be distinguished by the 87-base-pair reads and were therefore excluded. A further reported finding was that TCR beta sequences accurately predicted the HLA-A and HLA-B alleles for most subjects in the first cohort. Because counts were too low, about 15 rarely observed V segments, including chromosome 9 orphons, were left out of the earlier analysis of several hundred of the donors. The cohort was sequenced for TCR beta chains only, and without alpha or paired-chain data the features that could be detected were limited.

The cohort was made up of hundreds of healthy bone marrow donors. At the time of sampling, every cohort member was nominally healthy, though immune exposures that went unrecorded were likely present. The donor tested CMV seropositive, placing the donor among the roughly 270 seropositive members of the cohort. Each donor provided a peripheral blood sample, and peripheral blood mononuclear cells were used for TCR beta sequencing. Genomic DNA extraction from the blood cell samples was performed with the Qiagen DNeasy Blood Extraction Kit. The CDR3 contains 16 residues, cysteine and phenylalanine counted. Here the CDR3 DNA is all that survives: 48 bases in frame from base 1. CDR1 and CDR2 were assigned from the germline V gene as MGHRA and YSYEKL. V is shortened by 3 bases, J by 8 bases, and the region joining them spans 19 bases.

The receptor's source is a man in his thirties or forties in good health and CMV-seropositive. The sequencing sample was made of PBMCs. Recombination joined TRBV4-1 with TRBJ1-4; the D gene is not confidently resolved. The DNA is TGCGCCAGCAGCCAGCCCGGTTCGGGGAAAGGGGAAAAACTGTTTTTT. This is translated as CASSQPGSGKGEKLFF.